This T cell receptor (beta chain) was found in a study of blood T cell repertoires in COVID-19. Study information: T cells, B-cell-depleted T cells, or PBMCs provided the cDNA or gDNA that served as material.

In the authors' workflow: It was from reference gene primer amplification that nucleated cell counts were estimated. Assay used: immunoSEQ multiplex PCR; TCRdb lists only in-frame clones, some missing. That table gives V, J and clone size, and the DNA gave D and trimming. The sample lists 200,000 to 250,000 clones, approximately 83% occurring once. With 5 bases clipped from V and 1 base from J, the junction kept 7 bases outside the gene matches. The CDR3 spans 16 residues. Germline V CDR1 and CDR2: SGHRS, YFSETQ. Sequencing was done on a sample of peripheral blood. V usage is TRBV5-1 and J usage is TRBJ2-2; 8 nucleotides align to TRBD2. The TCR was taken from a woman aged 25 to 39 who had recovered from COVID-19. The CDR3 DNA follows: TGCGCCAGCAGGGGAGCGGGGGCCTTGAACACCGGGGAGCTGTTTTTT. Protein: CASRGAGALNTGELFF.